This TCR beta chain was identified during a study of T cells in localized non-small cell lung cancer. Study findings and constraints: Heterogeneity stays possible, as sequencing covered only one tumor region.

Worth noting for this clone: The antigen remains unidentified.

Generated by immunoSEQ multiplex PCR, the TCRdb table keeps only in-frame clones and is missing some. The profile shows 20,000 to 25,000 clones, approximately 90% of them singletons. V lost 0 bases and J 0 bases, leaving 4 bases between the germline ends. The CDR3 has 13 residues. The germline CDR1 and CDR2 sequences are SGHRS and YFSETQ. This TCR was recovered from a woman between 35 and 70 years old with stage I lung adenocarcinoma. The sample was peripheral blood, taken before any cancer treatment. The chain is built from TRBV5-1 and TRBJ2-7; D is undetermined. The CDR3 bases are TGCGCCAGCAGCTTGGTGTCCTCCTACGAGCAGTACTTC. Translation gives CASSLVSSYEQYF.